Below are 8 T cell receptor beta chains sequenced from a single sample in a study of shared clonotypes between healthy human individuals. Sequencing used immunoSEQ multiplex PCR; TCRdb keeps in-frame clones, though not all of them. The table records around 1 million clones, 76% of them present only once. Sequencing was performed on memory CD4+ T cells sorted from blood. Subset defined: CD45RA-negative fraction. Receptor source: a man between 18 and 35 years old in good health.

This clone was picked up one time. V gene TRBV5-1 combines with J gene TRBJ2-5, with D perhaps matching TRBD1 or TRBD2 (6 bases each). This CDR3 has 14 residues. Germline V gives CDR1 SGHRS, CDR2 YFSETQ. V was pared by 1 base and J by 1 base, with 8 bases between. CDR3 DNA sequence: TGCGCCAGCAGCTTGCCGGGGGCCCAAGAGACCCAGTACTTC. This translates into CASSLPGAQETQYF. The complete variable domain, with remaining parts taken from reference TRBV5-1 and TRBJ2-5, reads KAGVTQTPRYLIKTRGQQVTLSCSPISGHRSVSWYQQTPGQGLQFLFEYFSETQRNKGNFPGRFSGRQFSNSRSEMNVSTLELGDSALYLCASSLPGAQETQYFGPGTRLLVL.

Here the CDR3 reads CASSLATAFSNQPQHF. The CDR3 DNA is TGTGCCAGCAGCTTAGCAACGGCGTTTAGCAATCAGCCCCAGCATTTT. V gene TRBV7-2 combines with J gene TRBJ1-5; D gene unclear. V lost 0 bases, J lost 0 bases, and 9 bases lay in between. The CDR3 length is 16 residues. Germline V gene data show CDR1 as SGHTA and CDR2 as FQGNSA.

V is TRBV6-1 and J is TRBJ1-2; a weak D match, TRBD1 (5 bases). Per germline, CDR1 MNHNS and CDR2 SASEGT. Trimming cost V 10 bases and J 8 bases, with 20 bases left between them. This CDR3 is 13 amino acids long. CDR3: CATSPGLSGGYTF. The CDR3 nucleotides are TGTGCCACCTCCCCGGGACTTTCAGGCGGCTACACCTTC.

The table lists this clone with a few counts. The chain has TRBV28 and TRBJ1-1, with D perhaps TRBD1 (6 bases). The CDR3 spans 14 residues. Germline values: CDR1 MDHEN, CDR2 SYDVKM. V lost 6 bases and J 2 bases, leaving 13 bases between the germline ends. The CDR3 DNA reads as TGTGCCAGCAGGTTGTACAGGGTTAACACTGAAGCTTTCTTT. The encoded protein is CASRLYRVNTEAFF.

The gene calls are TRBV29-1 and TRBJ1-1; D is perhaps TRBD1 (5 bases). CDR1 SQVTM and CDR2 ANQGSEA come from the germline V gene. CDR3 length: 16 residues. Trimming took 7 bases from V and 1 from J, leaving 22 bases between them. The CDR3 DNA follows: TGCAGCGCCACCCGATTGGGGGGGGGTAAGAACACTGAAGCTTTCTTT. Protein product: CSATRLGGGKNTEAFF. The complete variable domain, with remaining parts taken from reference TRBV29-1 and TRBJ1-1, reads SAVISQKPSRDICQRGTSLTIQCQVDSQVTMMFWYRQQPGQSLTLIATANQGSEATYESGFVIDKFPISRPNLTFSTLTVSNMSPEDSSIYLCSATRLGGGKNTEAFFGQGTRLTVV.

Only a few counts were recorded for this clone. V is TRBV7-2 and J is TRBJ2-7; TRBD2 agrees at 9 bases. V lost 6 bases, J lost 5 bases, and 8 bases stayed unmatched. CDR1 and CDR2 from the germline V gene are SGHTA and FQGNSA. This CDR3 contains 14 residues. The CDR3 spells CASRIAGVMDEQYF. The CDR3 nucleotides read TGTGCCAGCAGAATAGCGGGAGTGATGGACGAGCAGTACTTC.

This chain connects TRBV4-1 to TRBJ1-1; D may be TRBD1 (5 bases). The CDR3 has 14 residues. V was trimmed by 8 bases and J by 1 base, leaving 14 bases between them. Germline V gene lookup returns CDR1 MGHRA and CDR2 YSYEKL. The CDR3: CASDLGDRNTEAFF. CDR3 nucleotides: TGCGCCAGCGACTTAGGGGATAGGAACACTGAAGCTTTCTTT.

About this clone: This specimen includes other DNA sequences encoding the same CDR3. The chain carries TRBV5-1 and TRBJ2-5, with a weak D call TRBD2 (7 bases). The CDR3 covers 16 residues. In germline, CDR1 is SGHRS, CDR2 YFSETQ. The V end was cut by 0 bases, the J end by 1 base, with 13 bases between. CDR3 amino acids: CASSLGGLGGQETQYF. The CDR3 DNA follows: TGCGCCAGCAGCTTGGGCGGACTAGGGGGCCAAGAGACCCAGTACTTC.